This record covers a single T cell receptor beta chain. This entry is derived from a study of cytomegalovirus exposure and HLA in healthy donors. PCR was performed using 60 Vbeta and 13 Jbeta primers. Sequencing was performed with immunoSEQ multiplex PCR; in TCRdb, only in-frame clones are kept and a portion is missing. This table holds about 130,000 clones, around 73% found once. V lost 2 bases to trimming and J lost 5 bases, with 10 bases between them. Germline loops: CDR1 SGHTA, CDR2 FQGNSA. The CDR3 is 14 residues long. The TCR sequence derives from a female donor in good health and CMV-seronegative. This rearrangement joins TRBV7-2 to TRBJ1-5; no firm D call. The sequencing sample was made of PBMCs. The CDR3 here is CASSLRLGDQPQHF. The CDR3 DNA reads as TGTGCCAGCAGCTTAAGGTTGGGCGATCAGCCCCAGCATTTT.